This T cell receptor beta chain was captured in a study of T cells of healthy individuals. This CDR3 has 15 residues. Germline V lookup: CDR1 MNHNS, CDR2 SASEGT. V shed 3 bases, J shed 5 bases, and the junction held 6 bases outside the gene matches. TCRdb fed the 5' RACE reads into MiXCR, producing one record per CDR3 protein. The table includes 63,000 or so distinct CDR3 sequences, under 20% detected once. The sequence was collected from a human donor in good health. V and J are TRBV6-1 and TRBJ2-1; 8 bases fit TRBD2. Written as DNA, the CDR3 is TGTGCCAGCAGTGATCTTAGCGGGGTCCACAATGAGCAGTTCTTC. Translated, it gives CASSDLSGVHNEQFF.